This T cell receptor (beta chain) was identified in a study of T cells in localized non-small cell lung cancer. Whole-study results and caveats: Within adjacent lung there appeared a median 57 of the top 100 tumor clones. Maximal T cell clonality occurred in uninvolved adjacent lung, with tumor ranking below it.

The assay was immunoSEQ multiplex PCR, and TCRdb's table has in-frame clones only and misses some. This table holds around 140,000 clones, around 89% found once. Trimming left V 3 bases short and J 15 bases short, with 12 bases between. The CDR3 contains 11 residues. Germline V gene lookup returns CDR1 MNHEY and CDR2 SVGAGI. Of note for this clone: The antigen remains undetermined.

This sequence originates from an older female donor with stage I lung adenocarcinoma. This specimen consisted of peripheral blood, obtained before any cancer treatment. This chain uses TRBV6-5 with TRBJ2-1, with D tentatively TRBD2 (5 bases). CDR3 residues: CASSYAGAAFF. CDR3 DNA: TGTGCCAGCAGTTATGCGGGTGCTGCGTTCTTC.